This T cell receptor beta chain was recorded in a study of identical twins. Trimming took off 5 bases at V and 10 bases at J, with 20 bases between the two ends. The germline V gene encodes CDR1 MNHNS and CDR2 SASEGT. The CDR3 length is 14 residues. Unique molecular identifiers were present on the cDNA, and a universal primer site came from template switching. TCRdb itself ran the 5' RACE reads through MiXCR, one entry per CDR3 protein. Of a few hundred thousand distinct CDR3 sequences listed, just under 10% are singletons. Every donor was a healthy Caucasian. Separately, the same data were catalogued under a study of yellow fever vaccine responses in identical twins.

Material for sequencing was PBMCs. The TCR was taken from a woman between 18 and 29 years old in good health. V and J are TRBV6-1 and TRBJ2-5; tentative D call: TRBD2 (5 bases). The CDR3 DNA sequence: TGTGCCAGCAGTAGCCGGGAAGAGTGGGGTGGCCAGTACTTC. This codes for CASSSREEWGGQYF.